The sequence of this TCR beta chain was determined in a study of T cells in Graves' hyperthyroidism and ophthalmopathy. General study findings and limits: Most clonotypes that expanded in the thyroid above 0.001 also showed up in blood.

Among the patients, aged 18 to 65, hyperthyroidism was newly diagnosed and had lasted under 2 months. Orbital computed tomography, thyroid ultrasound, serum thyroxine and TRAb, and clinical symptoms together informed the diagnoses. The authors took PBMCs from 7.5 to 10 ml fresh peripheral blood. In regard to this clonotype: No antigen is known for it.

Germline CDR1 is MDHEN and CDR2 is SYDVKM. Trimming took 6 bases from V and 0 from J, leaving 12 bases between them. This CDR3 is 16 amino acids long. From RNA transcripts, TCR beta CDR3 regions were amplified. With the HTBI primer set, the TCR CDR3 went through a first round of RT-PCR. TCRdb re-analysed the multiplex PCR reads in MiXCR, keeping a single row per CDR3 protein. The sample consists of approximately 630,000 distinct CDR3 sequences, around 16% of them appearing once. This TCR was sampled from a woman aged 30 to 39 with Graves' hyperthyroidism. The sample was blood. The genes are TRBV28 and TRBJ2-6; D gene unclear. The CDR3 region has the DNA TGTGCCAGCAGCTCCCCGGAGTTCTCTGGGGCCAACGTCCTGACTTTC. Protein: CASSSPEFSGANVLTF. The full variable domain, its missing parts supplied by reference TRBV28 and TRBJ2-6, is DVKVTQSSRYLVKRTGEKVFLECVQDMDHENMFWYRQDPGLGLRLIYFSYDVKMKEKGDIPEGYSVSREKKERFSLILESASTNQTSMYLCASSSPEFSGANVLTFGAGSRLTVL.